Each of the 14 T cell receptor beta chains below was sequenced from the same sample in a study of response to subunit inactivated influenza vaccine. TCRdb itself ran the RT-PCR reads through MiXCR, one entry per CDR3 protein. The sample holds about 700,000 distinct CDR3 sequences, approximately 15% seen once. Sequencing used PBMCs from blood, obtained 14 to 15 days before vaccination. The receptors were gathered from a man aged 45 to 65 who received an inactivated influenza vaccine.

This clonotype came up a few times. The V call is TRBV12-3 or TRBV12-4, the J call TRBJ1-2; D gene unclear. This CDR3 contains 13 residues. Trimming removed 7 bases at V and 0 bases at J, with 9 bases between. Written as DNA, the CDR3 is TGTGCCAGCACCACCGGACCTAACTATGGCTACACCTTC. Protein sequence: CASTTGPNYGYTF.

This clonotype came up a few times. The chain is built from TRBV5-1 and TRBJ1-6; TRBD1 matches 7 bases. V was clipped by 1 base and J by 8 bases; unmatched bases: 9. Looked up from germline, CDR1 is SGHRS and CDR2 is YFSETQ. The CDR3 is 16 amino acids. The CDR3 protein is CASSLSPGTDDSPLHF. The CDR3 region has the DNA TGCGCCAGCAGCTTGTCCCCCGGGACAGATGATTCACCCCTCCACTTT.

This clonotype was seen a handful of times. The chain couples TRBV20-1 to TRBJ2-3, with a possible D match to TRBD1 (6 bases). CDR1 is DFQATT, CDR2 SNEGSKA, per germline (reference sequence). The ends were cut back, 1 base at V and 0 bases at J, with 14 bases in the middle. The CDR3 loop spans 16 amino acids. CDR3: CSARAAQGLSTDTQYF. DNA of the CDR3: TGCAGTGCTAGAGCCGCCCAGGGGCTAAGCACAGATACGCAGTATTTT.

This chain connects TRBV11-2 to TRBJ2-4; 10 positions agree with TRBD1. The CDR3 extends over 19 amino acids. Germline V lookup: CDR1 SGHAT, CDR2 FQNNGV. The V and J ends lost 5 bases and 0 bases, in that order; junction bases with no gene match: 13. CDR3 residues: CASSPRPGTGDVAKNIQYF. CDR3 nucleotide sequence: TGTGCCAGCAGCCCTCGTCCCGGGACAGGGGACGTAGCCAAAAACATTCAGTACTTC.

The V call is TRBV5-6, the J call TRBJ2-2, with 7 bases aligning to TRBD1. Germline loops: CDR1 SGHDT, CDR2 YYEEEE. The J segment lost 7 bases and the V segment lost 8 bases, leaving 11 bases of the junction unmatched. The length of the CDR3 is 14 residues. Written as DNA, the CDR3 is TGTGCCAGTCAAACAGGGGCAGAACTCGGGGAGCTGTTTTTT. As protein: CASQTGAELGELFF.

This clonotype was seen a few times. This chain links TRBV15 with TRBJ1-1, with 7 nucleotides matching TRBD1. CDR3 size: 14 residues. V shed 2 bases, J shed 5 bases, and the junction held 5 bases outside the gene matches. Germline V gene sequence: CDR1 LNHNV, CDR2 YYDKDF (reference sequence). The CDR3 loop reads CATSRQQGWTEAFF. The CDR3 bases are TGTGCCACCAGCAGACAACAGGGGTGGACTGAAGCTTTCTTT. Filled out from reference TRBV15 and TRBJ1-1, the complete variable domain reads DAMVIQNPRYQVTQFGKPVTLSCSQTLNHNVMYWYQQKSSQAPKLLFHYYDKDFNNEADTPDNFQSRRPNTSFCFLDIRSPGLGDTAMYLCATSRQQGWTEAFFGQGTRLTVV.

The V gene is TRBV10-3, the J gene TRBJ1-1; D possibly corresponds to TRBD1 (6 bases). Looked up from germline, CDR1 is ENHRY and CDR2 is SYGVKD. This CDR3 spans 12 amino acids. V lost 9 bases and J lost 1, with 9 bases in between. The DNA of the CDR3 is TGTGCCATAGGACAGCAGAACACTGAAGCTTTCTTT. Encoded protein: CAIGQQNTEAFF.

This chain joins TRBV7-6 and TRBJ1-5; D gene uncertain. CDR3 size: 14 residues. Germline V gives CDR1 SGHVS, CDR2 FNYEAQ. Trimming stripped 5 bases from V and 8 bases from J, with 16 bases between. The CDR3 region has the DNA TGTGCCAGCAGCGCAGGACTAGTAGGTGAGCCCCAGCATTTT. It specifies CASSAGLVGEPQHF.

This clonotype has just a few counts. The rearrangement links TRBV24-1 to TRBJ2-7; the match to TRBD1 covers 11 bases. Germline V gene data show CDR1 as KGHDR and CDR2 as SFDVKD. The junction had 9 bases not matched to a gene; V was cut back by 0 bases and J by 3 bases. CDR3 length equals 18 residues. CDR3 protein: CATSDLWTGGFFCYEQYF. The CDR3 DNA follows: TGTGCCACCAGTGATTTGTGGACAGGGGGCTTTTTTTGCTACGAGCAGTACTTC.

The chain recombines TRBV7-2 with TRBJ2-7; 10 bases match TRBD2. The V and J ends lost 5 bases and 2 bases, in that order; junction bases with no gene match: 12. Germline values: CDR1 SGHTA, CDR2 FQGNSA. CDR3 length: 17 residues. This chain's CDR3 is CASSNWASGSRAYEQYF. The CDR3 DNA reads as TGTGCCAGCAGCAACTGGGCTAGCGGGAGTCGGGCCTACGAGCAGTACTTC.

This clonotype was recorded many times. This chain joins TRBV2 and TRBJ1-2; D is undetermined. This CDR3 has 12 residues. Germline V gene lookup returns CDR1 SNHLY and CDR2 FYNNEI. The V gene lost 1 base and the J gene lost 8 bases, with 8 bases spanning the gap. The CDR3 nucleotides are TGTGCCAGCAGTGAAGGAGGGTTCGGCTACACCTTC. Its protein product is CASSEGGFGYTF.

This clonotype was counted between two and nine times. This chain connects TRBV6-2 or TRBV6-3 to TRBJ1-1; perhaps TRBD1 as D (6 bases). Deletions cut 8 bases from V and 3 bases from J, with 28 bases between. CDR3 size: 18 residues. The germline gives CDR1 MNHEY, CDR2 SVGEGT. The CDR3 reads CASFSFRKGTGSDTEAFF. For the CDR3, the DNA is TGTGCCAGCTTCAGCTTCAGAAAGGGTACAGGGTCGGACACTGAAGCTTTCTTT.

Many counts were recorded for this clonotype. J is TRBJ2-5 and V is TRBV12-3 or TRBV12-4; the D is unclear. V gave up 3 bases and J gave up 5 bases, with 10 bases separating them. This CDR3 has 13 residues. CDR3 bases: TGTGCCAGCAGTTTTACCCAAAGGGAGACCCAGTACTTC. Its translation: CASSFTQRETQYF.

This clonotype has a handful of counts. The chain recombines TRBV2 with TRBJ1-1, with D tentatively TRBD1 (5 bases). This CDR3 is built from 15 residues. The ends were cut back, 6 bases at V and 5 bases at J, with 19 bases in the middle. CDR1 SNHLY and CDR2 FYNNEI come from the germline V gene. The CDR3 is CASSGEGVSGTEAFF. DNA for the CDR3: TGTGCCAGCAGCGGGGAAGGGGTTTCGGGGACTGAAGCTTTCTTT.